The 32 T cell receptor beta chains presented below share a single source sample, sequenced in a study of identical twins. TCRdb ran MiXCR on the 5' RACE reads and lists one entry per CDR3 protein. Of 1.5 million to 2 million distinct CDR3 sequences listed, about 32% are singletons. The sequencing sample was made of cord blood. These TCRs come from a newborn girl in good health.

This clonotype was counted ten times or more. This chain joins TRBV6-2 or TRBV6-3 and TRBJ2-3; no reliable D call. Per germline, CDR1 MNHEY and CDR2 SVGEGT. Trimming took 7 bases from V and 3 from J, leaving 11 bases between them. The CDR3 is made up of 13 amino acids. DNA of the CDR3: TGTGCCAGCACTGTTCGGCGGACAGATACGCAGTATTTT. It codes for CASTVRRTDTQYF.

This chain joins TRBV7-2 and TRBJ2-1, with 11 bases fitting TRBD2. CDR1 SGHTA and CDR2 FQGNSA come from the germline V gene. With V trimmed by 2 bases and J by 4 bases, 7 bases remained unmatched. The CDR3 has 17 amino acids. Here the CDR3 DNA reads TGTGCCAGCAGCTTAAGGCTAGCGGGAGGAGCATACAATGAGCAGTTCTTC. It yields the protein CASSLRLAGGAYNEQFF.

This CDR3 reads CASSLTAFSGQPQHF. CDR3 nucleotide sequence: TGTGCCAGCAGCCTGACGGCGTTTTCGGGGCAGCCCCAGCATTTT. The rearrangement uses TRBV11-2 and TRBJ1-5; D remains ambiguous. Trimming removed 5 bases at V and 7 bases at J, with 18 bases between. In germline, CDR1 is SGHAT, CDR2 FQNNGV. CDR3 length: 15 amino acids.

The chain uses TRBV6-1 and TRBJ2-3, with TRBD2 matching over 14 bases. The V gene end was trimmed by 4 bases and the J gene end by 2 bases; junction bases not matched to a gene: 11. Germline V gives CDR1 MNHNS, CDR2 SASEGT. This CDR3 comprises 19 residues. CDR3 DNA sequence: TGTGCCAGCAGTGGGGGGGGACTAGCGGGAGCGGTTACCACAGATACGCAGTATTTT. This translates into CASSGGGLAGAVTTDTQYF.

The V call is TRBV20-1, the J call TRBJ2-2, with D possibly being TRBD2 (7 bases). Trimming took 5 bases from V and 4 from J, leaving 17 bases between them. This CDR3 spans 15 amino acids. Germline CDR1 DFQATT, CDR2 SNEGSKA (reference sequence). CDR3 region: CSADGGQGLTGELFF. CDR3 bases: TGCAGTGCTGACGGGGGGCAGGGACTCACCGGGGAGCTGTTTTTT.

The rearrangement links TRBV18 to TRBJ1-1; no definite D call. CDR1 KGHSH and CDR2 LQKENI come from the germline V gene. V was trimmed by 3 bases and J by 7 bases, leaving 12 bases between them. The CDR3 covers 13 residues. The CDR3 is CASSPVAGVEAFF. The CDR3 nucleotides are TGTGCCAGCTCACCTGTTGCAGGCGTTGAAGCTTTCTTT.

This clonotype was observed a few times. The rearrangement joins TRBV11-2 to TRBJ2-3, with 16 bases lining up with TRBD2. Losses at the gene ends were 0 bases for V and 3 bases for J; bases not matched to a gene: 9. Per germline, CDR1 SGHAT and CDR2 FQNNGV. The length of the CDR3 is 20 residues. CDR3 in DNA: TGTGCCAGCAGCTTAGATCTTCCGGGACTAGCGGGGGGGCTTACAGATACGCAGTATTTT. It translates to CASSLDLPGLAGGLTDTQYF.

This clonotype was recorded a few times. This rearrangement joins TRBV28 to TRBJ2-7, with D uncertain. Trimming took 2 bases from V and 0 from J, leaving 14 bases between them. The CDR3 has 16 residues. CDR1 and CDR2 (germline): MDHEN, SYDVKM. The CDR3 DNA sequence: TGTGCCAGCAGTTTACGTAGCCTTTTAAGCTCCTACGAGCAGTACTTC. It yields the protein CASSLRSLLSSYEQYF.

The chain uses TRBV18 and TRBJ1-6; maybe TRBD1 (5 bases). The CDR3 runs to 15 residues. Per germline, CDR1 KGHSH and CDR2 LQKENI. The germline V and J ends were trimmed by 3 bases and 6 bases, with 12 bases remaining between them. CDR3 protein: CASSPGPNINSPLHF. The CDR3 region has the DNA TGTGCCAGCTCACCGGGACCGAATATTAATTCACCCCTCCACTTT.

The chain is built from TRBV28 and TRBJ2-7; TRBD2 agrees at 9 bases. V was clipped by 3 bases and J by 2 bases; unmatched bases: 14. Germline-derived CDR1 and CDR2 are MDHEN and SYDVKM. The CDR3 is 18 residues long. CDR3 DNA sequence: TGTGCCAGCAGTTTCGGACTAGCGCCTACTAACCCCACCTACGAGCAGTACTTC. It specifies CASSFGLAPTNPTYEQYF.

The V call is TRBV6-2 or TRBV6-3, the J call TRBJ1-2; TRBD1 aligns across 9 bases. The CDR3 totals 15 residues. The germline CDR1 and CDR2 sequences are MNHEY and SVGEGT. V was clipped by 6 bases and J by 5 bases; unmatched bases: 10. This CDR3 is CASSRAGTGRYGYTF. The CDR3 region has the DNA TGTGCCAGCAGCCGAGCCGGGACAGGGCGTTATGGCTACACCTTC.

The table lists this clonotype with a count of one. This chain uses TRBV20-1 with TRBJ1-5; TRBD1 aligns across 9 bases. This CDR3 spans 15 amino acids. Trimming cost V 5 bases and J 0 bases; bases outside gene matches: 5. Germline CDR1 is DFQATT and CDR2 is SNEGSKA (reference sequence). Here the CDR3 DNA reads TGCAGTGCTCTACAGGGGGCTGTTAGCAATCAGCCCCAGCATTTT. Its protein is CSALQGAVSNQPQHF.

This clonotype has more than one count but fewer than ten. This chain connects TRBV6-6 to TRBJ2-3, with unresolved D. V lost 6 bases and J 1 base, leaving 17 bases between the germline ends. The CDR3 has 16 residues. Germline-derived CDR1 and CDR2 are MNHNY and SVGAGI (reference sequence). CDR3 protein: CASSKSSFGGTDTQYF. In DNA, the CDR3 is TGTGCCAGCAGCAAATCCTCGTTTGGGGGCACAGATACGCAGTATTTT.

The V and J genes are TRBV12-3 or TRBV12-4 and TRBJ2-1, with 8 bases identical to TRBD1. The CDR3 length is 14 residues. The V segment lost 5 bases and the J segment 5 bases; nucleotides outside the gene matches: 5. The CDR3 region has the DNA TGTGCCAGCAGTACCGAGACAGGGGACAATGAGCAGTTCTTC. Translation: CASSTETGDNEQFF.

Regarding this clonotype: A read error may explain this, as a much larger clone is one base away. V usage is TRBV27 and J usage is TRBJ2-3; D possibly corresponds to TRBD2 (5 bases). The CDR3 consists of 14 residues. V lost 8 bases, J lost 4 bases, and 16 bases lay in between. The germline gives CDR1 MNHEY, CDR2 SMNVEV (reference sequence). CDR3 coding DNA: TGTGCCAGCGGGAACTTACTAGTCTCAGATACGCAGTATTTT. Protein sequence: CASGNLLVSDTQYF.

This rearrangement joins TRBV5-1 to TRBJ2-3; TRBD2 matches 9 bases. Germline V lookup: CDR1 SGHRS, CDR2 YFSETQ. Trimming removed 8 bases from V and 5 bases from J; junction bases left unmatched: 9. The CDR3 length is 14 residues. The CDR3 nucleotides read TGCGCCAGTAATATAGCGGGAGCAAGAGATACGCAGTATTTT. Translation: CASNIAGARDTQYF.

This clonotype has more than one count but fewer than ten. The chain carries TRBV25-1 and TRBJ1-1, with D hard to call. This CDR3 contains 12 residues. Trimming stripped 2 bases from V and 7 bases from J, with 8 bases between. Germline assignment: CDR1 MGHDK and CDR2 SYGVNS. The CDR3 spells CASSEAWGEAFF. CDR3 DNA sequence: TGTGCCAGCAGTGAAGCGTGGGGTGAAGCTTTCTTT.

The chain is built from TRBV20-1 and TRBJ1-2, with 8 bases lining up with TRBD1. With V trimmed by 6 bases and J by 6 bases, 3 bases remained unmatched. From germline, CDR1 is DFQATT and CDR2 SNEGSKA (reference sequence). This CDR3 has 11 amino acids. Written as DNA, the CDR3 is TGCAGTGCGTGGACAGGGAATGGCTACACCTTC. Translated: CSAWTGNGYTF.

This clonotype turned up a few times. CDR3 bases: TGTGCCAGCAGCCAAAGGCGGCACTACGAGCAGTACTTC. Its translation: CASSQRRHYEQYF. The chain has TRBV3-1 and TRBJ2-7; D is ambiguous. Germline-derived CDR1 and CDR2 are LGHDT and YNNKEL (reference sequence). The CDR3 runs 13 residues. V dropped 2 bases and J dropped 3 bases, with 8 bases sitting between them.

The V call is TRBV27, the J call TRBJ2-3; no definite D call. Germline V gene sequence: CDR1 MNHEY, CDR2 SMNVEV (reference sequence). V was shortened by 0 bases and J by 3 bases, with 10 bases between the two germline ends. CDR3 length: 15 amino acids. The CDR3 coding sequence is TGTGCCAGCAGTTTATCTGTCAAAGGGACAGATACGCAGTATTTT. The encoded protein is CASSLSVKGTDTQYF.

J is TRBJ2-1 and V is TRBV15; D not certain. Trimming took off 3 bases at V and 6 bases at J, with 9 bases between the two ends. This CDR3 comprises 13 residues. Germline V CDR1 and CDR2: LNHNV, YYDKDF (reference sequence). The CDR3 nucleotides are TGTGCCACCAGCAGTTCTAGAGCCAATGAGCAGTTCTTC. As protein: CATSSSRANEQFF.

This clonotype appeared a few times. The chain links TRBV27 to TRBJ2-1; TRBD2 matches at 12 bases. This CDR3 region has 16 residues. Germline assignment: CDR1 MNHEY and CDR2 SMNVEV (reference sequence). V lost 1 base and J lost 4; bases outside the gene matches: 2. The CDR3 region has the DNA TGTGCCAGCAGTTTATTTCTAGCGGGAGGGTACAATGAGCAGTTCTTC. The encoded protein is CASSLFLAGGYNEQFF.

This clonotype has a handful of counts. This rearrangement joins TRBV25-1 to TRBJ1-1; no reliable D call. Trimming left V 2 bases short and J 2 bases short, with 12 bases between. The CDR3 is 15 residues long. Germline V lookup: CDR1 MGHDK, CDR2 SYGVNS. The CDR3 loop reads CASSESLTVNTEAFF. For the CDR3, the DNA is TGTGCCAGCAGTGAAAGTCTGACGGTTAACACTGAAGCTTTCTTT.

This clonotype has just a few counts. The rearrangement uses TRBV4-2 and TRBJ2-1, with 11 nucleotides matching TRBD2. The J segment lost 5 bases and the V segment lost 3 bases, leaving 9 bases of the junction unmatched. The CDR3 is 17 amino acids. The germline CDR1 and CDR2 sequences are LGHNA and YNFKEQ. This CDR3 reads CASSQAPGLADNNEQFF. In nucleotides, the CDR3 is TGTGCCAGCAGCCAGGCACCGGGACTAGCGGATAACAATGAGCAGTTCTTC.

V gene TRBV6-1 combines with J gene TRBJ1-1; the D gene is possibly TRBD1 (6 bases). The CDR3 has 13 amino acids. V lost 5 bases and J 5 bases, leaving 12 bases between the germline ends. Germline lookup yields CDR1 MNHNS and CDR2 SASEGT. The CDR3 DNA sequence: TGTGCCAGCAGTTATCAGGGGAGGACTGAAGCTTTCTTT. It encodes CASSYQGRTEAFF.

The rearrangement joins TRBV6-1 to TRBJ1-4, with a tentative D call TRBD1 (6 bases). The CDR3 has 14 amino acids. Germline CDR1 reads MNHNS; CDR2 reads SASEGT. V was shortened by 7 bases and J by 2 bases, with 11 bases between the two germline ends. CDR3 bases: TGTGCCAGCACAGGGGTTTTGACTAATGAAAAACTGTTTTTT. It is translated as CASTGVLTNEKLFF.

The chain links TRBV27 to TRBJ1-5; D gene uncertain. The CDR3 length is 16 residues. The germline CDR1 and CDR2 sequences are MNHEY and SMNVEV (reference sequence). V was cut by 6 bases and J by 7 bases, with 22 bases left in between. CDR3 coding DNA: TGTGCCAGCAGCCCATACCCTAAAAAGCCAGCCCAGCCCCAGCATTTT. This gives the protein CASSPYPKKPAQPQHF.

The J gene is TRBJ2-5, the V gene TRBV21-1; the D segment call TRBD2 is taken from the table without a DNA check. TRBV21-1 constitutes a pseudogene. The CDR3 length is 16 residues. CDR3: CASSKREREVYNEQYF. The CDR3 nucleotides are TGTGCCAGCAGCAAAAGGGAGCGGGAGGTATACAATGAGCAGTACTTC.

This clonotype was counted a single time. The rearrangement joins TRBV30 to TRBJ1-5; perhaps TRBD1 as D (5 bases). The germline CDR1 and CDR2 sequences are GTSNPN and SVGIG (reference sequence). The V gene lost 0 bases and the J gene lost 3 bases, with 6 bases spanning the gap. The CDR3 contains 13 residues. The DNA for the CDR3 is TGTGCCTGGAGTGTGGGGGACAATCAGCCCCAGCATTTT. It is translated as CAWSVGDNQPQHF.

This clonotype has only a few counts. CDR3 coding DNA: TGTGCCAGCAGTTTTACCCTGCCCTATGGCTACACCTTC. Its protein is CASSFTLPYGYTF. V and J are TRBV28 and TRBJ1-2; D unclear. Trimming left V 3 bases short and J 4 bases short, with 9 bases between. CDR3 length: 13 residues. Germline CDR1 reads MDHEN; CDR2 reads SYDVKM.

The chain combines TRBV7-9 with TRBJ2-1; tentatively, D is TRBD2 (6 bases). There are 20 residues in the CDR3. The germline CDR1 and CDR2 sequences are SEHNR and FQNEAQ (reference sequence). The ends were cut back, 0 bases at V and 0 bases at J, with 21 bases in the middle. This CDR3 is CASSLANPHATRTSYNEQFF. CDR3 nucleotide sequence: TGTGCCAGCAGCTTAGCCAACCCCCATGCGACTAGAACCTCCTACAATGAGCAGTTCTTC.

This clonotype has a handful of counts. Here the CDR3 reads CSARDPVATSYNEQFF. The DNA of the CDR3 is TGCAGTGCTAGAGATCCGGTGGCGACTAGCTACAATGAGCAGTTCTTC. The chain recombines TRBV20-1 with TRBJ2-1; tentative D call: TRBD2 (6 bases). The CDR3 sequence is 16 residues long. V was shortened by 0 bases and J by 3 bases, with 15 bases between the two germline ends. Per the germline V gene, CDR1 is DFQATT and CDR2 is SNEGSKA (reference sequence).